These 11 T cell receptor beta chains were sequenced from one sample in a study of blood T cells in healthy people across ages. With a J-beta primer mix and a sample-barcoded 5' primer, a second PCR ran roughly 7 to 11 cycles. MiXCR was run by TCRdb on the 5' RACE reads, yielding one entry per CDR3 protein. This sample has around 400,000 distinct CDR3 sequences, with 45% to 65% found just once. Sequenced sample: blood. These receptors were taken from a man aged 55-75 years in good health.

J is TRBJ2-2 and V is TRBV7-8; D is unresolved. The CDR3 has 15 amino acids. V was cut by 5 bases and J by 1 base, with 11 bases left in between. From germline, CDR1 is SGHVS and CDR2 FQNEAQ. The chain's CDR3 is CASSLFERNTGELFF. Written as DNA, the CDR3 is TGTGCCAGCAGCCTCTTCGAGCGGAACACCGGGGAGCTGTTTTTT.

V is TRBV10-3 and J is TRBJ1-2; D uncertain. Trimming removed 2 bases at V and 2 bases at J, with 9 bases between. CDR3 size: 14 residues. In germline, CDR1 is ENHRY, CDR2 SYGVKD. Written as DNA, the CDR3 is TGTGCCATCAGTGAGCGAGTAGGAAACTATGGCTACACCTTC. Its translation: CAISERVGNYGYTF.

The V gene is TRBV28, the J gene TRBJ1-5, with D tentatively TRBD1 (5 bases). V lost 3 bases to trimming and J lost 7 bases, with 7 bases between them. Germline values: CDR1 MDHEN, CDR2 SYDVKM. CDR3 length equals 12 residues. DNA of the CDR3: TGTGCCAGCAGTTTTCAGGGCCAGCCCCAGCATTTT. Its translation: CASSFQGQPQHF.

This chain links TRBV4-2 with TRBJ2-4, with D possibly TRBD2 on 5 matching bases. V was cut by 0 bases and J by 15 bases, with 15 bases left in between. CDR1 and CDR2 (germline): LGHNA, YNFKEQ. The CDR3 runs 13 residues. CDR3 loop: CASSQDLEDPRYF. CDR3 DNA sequence: TGTGCCAGCAGCCAAGACTTGGAGGACCCAAGGTACTTC.

The V call is TRBV20-1, the J call TRBJ2-5, with D perhaps TRBD1 (5 bases). In germline, CDR1 is DFQATT, CDR2 SNEGSKA (reference sequence). This CDR3 region has 13 residues. V lost 6 bases to trimming and J lost 1 base, with 12 bases between them. CDR3 nucleotides: TGCAGTGCAAAAGACAGTATCCAAGAGACCCAGTACTTC. This encodes CSAKDSIQETQYF.

V usage is TRBV2 and J usage is TRBJ1-5; D is possibly TRBD1 (5 bases). The V end was cut by 7 bases, the J end by 1 base, with 14 bases between. Germline values: CDR1 SNHLY, CDR2 FYNNEI. The CDR3 consists of 15 residues. Written as DNA, the CDR3 is TGTGCCAGCATCCCGCGGGGCGGGAGCAATCAGCCCCAGCATTTT. It translates to CASIPRGGSNQPQHF.

To note about this clonotype: One junction end does not reproduce the germline sequence, and a read error may be involved. The rearrangement joins TRBV3-1 to TRBJ2-5; D might be TRBD1 or TRBD2, each matching 6 bases. The CDR3 has 15 amino acids. Germline lookup yields CDR1 LGHDT and CDR2 YNNKEL (reference sequence). This CDR3 reads CAGSQGGGAGETQYF. CDR3 sequence (DNA): TGTGCCGGCAGCCAAGGAGGGGGTGCGGGAGAGACCCAGTACTTC.

The rearrangement links TRBV15 to TRBJ1-2; the D is unclear. The CDR3 is 18 residues long. With 2 bases removed from V and 6 bases from J, the gap between germline ends came to 25 bases. Germline V gives CDR1 LNHNV, CDR2 YYDKDF (reference sequence). The DNA of the CDR3 is TGTGCCACCAGCAGATTGCGTACCGGGTCCGGGAGGATAGATGGCTACACCTTC. It yields the protein CATSRLRTGSGRIDGYTF.

On this clonotype: A much larger clone lies one base from this, so it may be a read error. The CDR3 DNA is TGTGCCAGCAGCCGACTCTACGGGCAGTACTTC. It codes for CASSRLYGQYF. The chain recombines TRBV7-9 with TRBJ2-7; no reliable D call. Germline CDR1 reads SEHNR; CDR2 reads FQNEAQ (reference sequence). CDR3 length: 11 residues.

Written as DNA, the CDR3 is TGTGCCAGCAGCCAAGACGGGGCGGGGAAAGAGACCCAGTACTTC. Its translation: CASSQDGAGKETQYF. This sequence joins TRBV4-2 and TRBJ2-5; D may be TRBD2 (6 bases). CDR3 length equals 15 residues. V shed 0 bases and J shed 3 bases, with 11 bases lying between them. Per germline, CDR1 LGHNA and CDR2 YNFKEQ.

This clonotype has a handful of counts. Its ends do not fully match the called genes, so a read error is possible. The chain recombines TRBV7-7 with TRBJ2-1, with D perhaps matching TRBD1 (6 bases). CDR3 length: 15 residues. CDR1 is SSHAT, CDR2 FNYEAQ, per germline (reference sequence). CDR3 sequence: CASSFSQAGEHEQFF. Written as DNA, the CDR3 is TGTGCTAGCAGCTTCTCCCAAGCAGGGGAGCATGAGCAGTTCTTC.